Listed here is a single TCR beta chain. In its sample, this clone was seen a few times. Its antigen remains unidentified. Per-base quality was not reported, and no clone a single base away is much larger than it. The sample originates from a study of persistence of HIV-infected CD4 T cells (dated by TCRdb to about 2020). Background for the entire study: CMV- and HIV-1 Gag-responding CD4+ T cells were isolated from ART-treated individuals so that antigen-driven clonal expansion of HIV-1-infected cells could be examined. The clonality of all cells in each sorted population was assessed by TCRbeta sequencing, whereas the clonality of infected cells was assessed by proviral sequencing. The median time participants had been on suppressive ART was less than 10 years. Peripheral blood samples of up to roughly 200 mL were collected at multiple time points, except for a couple of participants, who underwent leukapheresis at a single time point. In the cross-participant TCR cluster analysis, fewer than 10 participants were included for CMV and roughly 7 participants were included for Gag. On the study overall, not on this receptor specifically: Restriction of bulk TCR analyses to the rare CMV-responding cells that actually carried HIV-1 proviruses was not possible. Within the same sorted populations, TCR oligoclonality correlated with proviral oligoclonality. TCRbeta richness in CMV- and Gag-responding cells was significantly lower than in anti-CD3/anti-CD28-responding cells; CMV-responding cells had higher oligoclonality than CD3/CD28-stimulated and Gag-responding cells. Antigen-responding cells were enriched for degenerate expanded CDR3beta sequences, which suggests convergent selection of CD4+ responses to CMV and Gag. Few individuals were included in the study, and only a limited range of antigens was tested.

Trimming accounts for 5 bases at V and 5 bases at J, while the number of junction bases matched to no gene is 7. The CDR3 spans 14 residues, from the cysteine through the phenylalanine. Only the CDR3 part of the read is kept: 42 bases, read in frame from the first base. The germline V gene yields MNHEY for CDR1 and SVGAGI for CDR2. TCRbeta repertoires were sequenced from genomic DNA with the immunoSEQ hsTCRB assay version 4 in survey mode. Genomic DNA was diluted to 8.5 to 10 ng/uL, and up to roughly 1 ug per sample was used for TCRbeta sequencing. The original methods were these. ImmunoSeq Analyzer 3.0 was used for analysis of TCRbeta data, and diversity was computed on productive nucleotide rearrangements. The improved Chao index was used to estimate lower-bound TCR diversity, and the Gini coefficient was used to estimate clonality using the Immunarch R package. Different nucleotide rearrangements encoding the same CDR3beta amino acid sequence were counted as distinct clonotypes. Differential abundance analysis identified TCRbeta sequences significantly enriched in antigen-responding cells relative to anti-CD3/anti-CD28-activated cells. GLIPH2 clustered TCRs by predicted peptide-MHC specificity, both within individual participants and across merged participant data sets. Imported from immuneACCESS, the table was reduced by TCRdb to in-frame sequences with V and J called. These copies leave out some clones; in studies compared against another copy, an unresolved V gene accounts for under half, and the cause of the remainder is not known. V and J calls and clone size are those listed in that table; D and trimming were worked out from the DNA. Counted in this sample were tens of thousands of clones; roughly four fifths of them appeared once. Around 4.6% of the sample belongs to the ten largest clones.

Explained via the paper, the treatment or condition label denotes: suppressive antiretroviral therapy. Lysates of CMV-infected fibroblasts at approximately 9.6 ug/mL were used to stimulate the cells. Memory CD4+ T cells that did not respond, being CD40L-negative, CD69-negative and CD45RO-high, were sorted as memory populations depleted of antigen-responding cells. Participants were HIV-1-infected adults who started suppressive ART during chronic infection. Plasma HIV-1 RNA had been undetectable (below 50 copies/mL) in participants for at least 4 years. To be included, a participant needed positive CMV serology and a CD4+ T cell count above 400 cells/uL. Before stimulation, PBMCs were isolated using density centrifugation and then depleted of CD8+ T cells. For about 17 hours, the CD8-depleted PBMCs were stimulated with anti-CD28/CD49d costimulation, a CD40-blocking antibody, and enfuvirtide to prevent new infections. Cells were sorted on a Beckman Coulter MoFlo Legacy or XDP sorter, with propidium iodide excluding dead cells. For samples with more than one million cells, genomic DNA was extracted with the QIAamp DNA Mini Kit, and for all other samples the Quick-DNA Microprep Kit was used.

Sequenced material: CD4+ T cells sorted from PBMCs after approximately 19-hour stimulation, taken from a patient who received antiretroviral therapy. According to the study, the label for this sample's cell subset or site signals: CD40L-CD69- CD45RO-high memory CD4 T cells not responding to CMV lysate. This receptor chain uses TRBV6-5 and TRBJ1-1; the junction holds 8 bases that match TRBD1. The sequence derives from an adult man with HIV who was CMV-seropositive. The DNA reads as follows: TGTGCCAGCAGTCCCCGGACAGGGAGGACTGAAGCTTTCTTT. Translated, it reads CASSPRTGRTEAFF.